This T cell receptor beta chain was sequenced for a study of blood T cell repertoires in COVID-19. Study as a whole: From the United States, Italy and Spain came samples of acute and convalescent COVID-19. T cells, B-cell-depleted T cells, or PBMCs supplied cDNA or gDNA.

The CDR3 runs to 16 residues. CDR1 and CDR2 (germline): SGDLS, YYNGEE. A word on this clone: Mismatch with germline at one junction end may stem from a read error.

Clones were read by immunoSEQ multiplex PCR, and TCRdb kept only the in-frame ones, dropping some. Of roughly 350,000 clones in the sample, roughly nine tenths were seen once. Participants came from around 25 US areas, aged roughly 18 to 95 years. What the recovered Cohort 3 donors had was two negative PCRs, clearance, or symptom resolution. Input material: PBMCs or T cells enriched from blood (not recorded which). This TCR derives from a woman aged 25 to 39 who had recovered from COVID-19. The chain couples TRBV9 to TRBJ2-1, with 9 bases matching TRBD1. The CDR3 nucleotides read TGTGCCAGCAGCGTAGTTGGGACAGGGCAATACAACGAGCAGTTCTTC. Translation: CASSVVGTGQYNEQFF.